The 7 T cell receptor beta chains given below trace back to one sample, sequenced in a study of blood T cell repertoires in COVID-19. TCRdb's copy holds only in-frame clones and misses some; the assay was immunoSEQ multiplex PCR. The sample holds about 77,000 clones, approximately 76% seen once. Sequencing was done on a sample of peripheral blood. The receptors stem from a man aged 70-80 years with active or convalescent COVID-19.

J is TRBJ2-1 and V is TRBV12-3 or TRBV12-4; 8 bases are a match to TRBD1. The junction had 12 bases not matched to a gene; V was cut back by 7 bases and J by 16 bases. CDR3 size: 12 residues. The CDR3 loop is CASTFGTGQVFF. CDR3 coding DNA: TGTGCCAGCACCTTTGGTACGGGACAGGTATTCTTC.

The V gene is TRBV19, the J gene TRBJ1-2; 8 bases are a match to TRBD1. The CDR3 totals 15 residues. V dropped 10 bases and J dropped 4; count of bases not matched to a gene: 14. Germline-derived CDR1 and CDR2 are LNHDA and SQIVND (reference sequence). For the CDR3, the DNA is TGTGCCATCAGACCCTCAGGGGGCGTCGCCTATGGCTACACCTTC. The encoded protein is CAIRPSGGVAYGYTF.

The V and J genes are TRBV6-5 and TRBJ2-3; TRBD2 might be the D (6 bases). This CDR3 spans 15 amino acids. Per the germline V gene, CDR1 is MNHEY and CDR2 is SVGAGI. Trimming removed 6 bases at V and 2 bases at J, with 15 bases between. The CDR3 DNA reads TGTGCCAGCAGGGAGATGGGCGGGGCCACAGATACGCAGTATTTT. Amino acid sequence: CASREMGGATDTQYF.

The chain has TRBV28 and TRBJ1-3, with 9 bases fitting TRBD1. Trimming removed 6 bases from V and 3 bases from J; junction bases left unmatched: 9. Germline V lookup: CDR1 MDHEN, CDR2 SYDVKM. CDR3 length: 16 amino acids. The DNA for the CDR3 is TGTGCCAGCAGCCGATGGACAGGGGAGGGTGGAAACACCATATATTTT. Encoded protein: CASSRWTGEGGNTIYF.

The chain couples TRBV19 to TRBJ2-7; D is perhaps TRBD1 (8 bases). This CDR3 has 14 amino acids. Trimming cost V 7 bases and J 3 bases, with 16 bases left between them. CDR1 LNHDA and CDR2 SQIVND come from the germline V gene (reference sequence). The DNA for the CDR3 is TGTGCCAGTAAAGGACAGGGAGGGGGCTACGAGCAGTACTTC. This gives the protein CASKGQGGGYEQYF.

The sample holds one count of this clone. The rearrangement uses TRBV19 and TRBJ1-4, with D hard to call. Germline V gene data show CDR1 as LNHDA and CDR2 as SQIVND (reference sequence). V was cut by 5 bases and J by 0 bases, with 7 bases left in between. The CDR3 is made up of 14 amino acids. The CDR3 DNA is TGTGCCAGTAGTTATTTTGCAACTAATGAAAAACTGTTTTTT. It encodes CASSYFATNEKLFF.

The rearrangement joins TRBV7-2 to TRBJ2-1; no firm D call. The CDR3 has 12 residues. Germline assignment: CDR1 SGHTA and CDR2 FQGNSA. V was clipped by 5 bases and J by 9 bases, with 11 bases between them. The CDR3 reads CASSRREAEQFF. For the CDR3, the DNA is TGTGCCAGCAGCCGGAGAGAGGCTGAGCAGTTCTTC.